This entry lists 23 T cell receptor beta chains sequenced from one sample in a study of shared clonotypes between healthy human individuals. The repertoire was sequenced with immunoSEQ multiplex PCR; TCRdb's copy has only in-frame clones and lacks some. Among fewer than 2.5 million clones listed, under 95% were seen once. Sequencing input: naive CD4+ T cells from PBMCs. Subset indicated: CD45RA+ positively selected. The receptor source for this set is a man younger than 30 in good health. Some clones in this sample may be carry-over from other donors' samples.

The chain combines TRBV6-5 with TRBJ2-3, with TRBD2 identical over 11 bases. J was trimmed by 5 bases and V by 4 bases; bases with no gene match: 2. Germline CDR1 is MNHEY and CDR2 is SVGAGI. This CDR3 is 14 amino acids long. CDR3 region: CASSSGLAGDTQYF. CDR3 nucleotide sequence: TGTGCCAGCAGTTCCGGACTAGCGGGAGATACGCAGTATTTT.

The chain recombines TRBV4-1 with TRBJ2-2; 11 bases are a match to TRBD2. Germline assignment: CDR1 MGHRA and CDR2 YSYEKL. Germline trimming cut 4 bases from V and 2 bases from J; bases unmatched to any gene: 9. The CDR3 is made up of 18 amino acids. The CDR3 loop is CASSRKGTSGYNTGELFF. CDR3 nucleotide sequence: TGCGCCAGCAGCCGAAAAGGGACTAGCGGATACAACACCGGGGAGCTGTTTTTT.

In nucleotides, the CDR3 is TGTGCCAGCAGTAACCAAGAGACCCAGTACTTC. Translation: CASSNQETQYF. J is TRBJ2-5 and V is TRBV9; no firm D call. The CDR3 runs to 11 residues. V shed 5 bases and J shed 0 bases, with 2 bases lying between them. Germline CDR1 SGDLS, CDR2 YYNGEE. The full variable domain, with the rest looked up from reference TRBV9 and TRBJ2-5, is DSGVTQTPKHLITATGQRVTLRCSPRSGDLSVYWYQQSLDQGLQFLIQYYNGEERAKGNILERFSAQQFPDLHSELNLSSLELGDSALYFCASSNQETQYFGPGTRLLVL.

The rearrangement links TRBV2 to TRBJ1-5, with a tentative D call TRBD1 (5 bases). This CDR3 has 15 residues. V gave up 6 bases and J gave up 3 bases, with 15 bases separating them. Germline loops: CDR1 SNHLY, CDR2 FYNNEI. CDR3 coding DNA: TGTGCCAGCAGCGTAGAAAAAGGGACCAATCAGCCCCAGCATTTT. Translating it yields CASSVEKGTNQPQHF. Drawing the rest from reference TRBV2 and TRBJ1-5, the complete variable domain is EPEVTQTPSHQVTQMGQEVILRCVPISNHLYFYWYRQILGQKVEFLVSFYNNEISEKSEIFDDQFSVERPDGSNFTLKIRSTKLEDSAMYFCASSVEKGTNQPQHFGDGTRLSIL.

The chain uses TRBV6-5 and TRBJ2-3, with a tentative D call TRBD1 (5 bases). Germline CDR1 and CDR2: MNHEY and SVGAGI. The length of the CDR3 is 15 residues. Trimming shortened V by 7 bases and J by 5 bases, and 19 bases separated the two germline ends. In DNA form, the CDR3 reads TGTGCCAGCACCCCAATGGGGCCCGGCATAGATACGCAGTATTTT. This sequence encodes CASTPMGPGIDTQYF.

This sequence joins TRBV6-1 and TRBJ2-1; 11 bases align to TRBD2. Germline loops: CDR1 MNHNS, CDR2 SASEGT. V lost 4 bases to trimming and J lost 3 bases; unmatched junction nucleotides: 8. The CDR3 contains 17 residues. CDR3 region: CASSVRTGTSGYNEQFF. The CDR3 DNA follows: TGTGCCAGCAGTGTCCGCACCGGGACTAGCGGCTACAATGAGCAGTTCTTC.

The CDR3 coding sequence is TGTGCCAGCAGCTTAGTGGCTTGGGACAGCTTATATGGCTACACCTTC. This encodes CASSLVAWDSLYGYTF. The chain combines TRBV7-2 with TRBJ1-2, with 7 bases aligning to TRBD1. The CDR3 runs to 16 residues. V lost 1 base to trimming and J lost 5 bases; unmatched junction nucleotides: 10. Germline lookup yields CDR1 SGHTA and CDR2 FQGNSA. Full variable domain (missing parts from reference TRBV7-2 and TRBJ1-2): GAGVSQSPSNKVTEKGKDVELRCDPISGHTALYWYRQSLGQGLEFLIYFQGNSAPDKSGLPSDRFSAERTGGSVSTLTIQRTQQEDSAVYLCASSLVAWDSLYGYTFGSGTRLTVV.

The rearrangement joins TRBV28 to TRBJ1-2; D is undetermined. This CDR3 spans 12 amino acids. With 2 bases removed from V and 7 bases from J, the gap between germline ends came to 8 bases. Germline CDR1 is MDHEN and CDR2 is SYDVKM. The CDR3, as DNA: TGTGCCAGCAGTTTAAAAGGGTTTGGCTACACCTTC. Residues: CASSLKGFGYTF.

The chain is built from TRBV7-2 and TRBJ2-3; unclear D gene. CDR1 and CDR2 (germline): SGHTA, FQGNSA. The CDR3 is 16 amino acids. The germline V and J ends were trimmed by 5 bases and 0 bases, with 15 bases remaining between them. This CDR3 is CASSLHGSASTDTQYF. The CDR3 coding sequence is TGTGCCAGCAGCCTCCACGGAAGCGCCAGCACAGATACGCAGTATTTT.

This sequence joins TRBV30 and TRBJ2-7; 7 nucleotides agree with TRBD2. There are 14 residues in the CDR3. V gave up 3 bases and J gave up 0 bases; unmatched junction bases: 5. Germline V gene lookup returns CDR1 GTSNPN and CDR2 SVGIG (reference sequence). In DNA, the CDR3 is TGTGCCTGGAGGGGCCTAGCGGACTCCTACGAGCAGTACTTC. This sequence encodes CAWRGLADSYEQYF.

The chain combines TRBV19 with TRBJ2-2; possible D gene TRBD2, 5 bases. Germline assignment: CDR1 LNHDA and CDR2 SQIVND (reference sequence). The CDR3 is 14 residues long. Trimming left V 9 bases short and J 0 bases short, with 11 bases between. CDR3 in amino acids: CASRSSTNTGELFF. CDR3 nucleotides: TGTGCCAGCCGCTCTAGCACGAACACCGGGGAGCTGTTTTTT.

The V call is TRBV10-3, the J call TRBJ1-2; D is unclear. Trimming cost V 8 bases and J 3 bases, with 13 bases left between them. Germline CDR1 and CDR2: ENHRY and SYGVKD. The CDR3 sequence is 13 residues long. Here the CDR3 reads CAISGGVYYGYTF. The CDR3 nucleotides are TGTGCCATCTCTGGTGGGGTATACTATGGCTACACCTTC.

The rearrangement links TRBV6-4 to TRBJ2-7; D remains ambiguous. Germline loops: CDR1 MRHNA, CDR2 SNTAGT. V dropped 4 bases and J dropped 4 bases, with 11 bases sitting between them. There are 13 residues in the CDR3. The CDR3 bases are TGTGCCAGCAGTGGAAGGGAACTTTACGAGCAGTACTTC. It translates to CASSGRELYEQYF.

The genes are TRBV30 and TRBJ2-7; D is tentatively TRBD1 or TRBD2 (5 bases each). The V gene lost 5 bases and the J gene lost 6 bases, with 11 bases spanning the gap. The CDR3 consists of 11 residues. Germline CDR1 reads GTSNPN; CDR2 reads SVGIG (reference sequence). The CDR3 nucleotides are TGTGCCTGGGAACAGGAGGTCGAGCAGTACTTC. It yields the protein CAWEQEVEQYF. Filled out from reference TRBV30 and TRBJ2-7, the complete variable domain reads SQTIHQWPATLVQPVGSPLSLECTVEGTSNPNLYWYRQAAGRGLQLLFYSVGIGQISSEVPQNLSASRPQDRQFILSSKKLLLSDSGFYLCAWEQEVEQYFGPGTRLTVT.

The CDR3 protein is CASSPRTSSLTDTQYF. CDR3 DNA: TGTGCCAGCAGTCCCCGGACTAGCAGTCTCACAGATACGCAGTATTTT. The genes are TRBV25-1 and TRBJ2-3; 8 bases map to TRBD2. There are 16 residues in the CDR3. Losses at the gene ends were 5 bases for V and 2 bases for J; bases not matched to a gene: 9. Germline CDR1 is MGHDK and CDR2 is SYGVNS.

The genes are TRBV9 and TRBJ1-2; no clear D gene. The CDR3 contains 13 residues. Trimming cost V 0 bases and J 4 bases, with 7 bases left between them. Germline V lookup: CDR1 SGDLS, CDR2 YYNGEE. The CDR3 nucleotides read TGTGCCAGCAGCGTAGACAGCTTCTATGGCTACACCTTC. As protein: CASSVDSFYGYTF. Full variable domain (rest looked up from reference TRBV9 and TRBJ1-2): DSGVTQTPKHLITATGQRVTLRCSPRSGDLSVYWYQQSLDQGLQFLIQYYNGEERAKGNILERFSAQQFPDLHSELNLSSLELGDSALYFCASSVDSFYGYTFGSGTRLTVV.

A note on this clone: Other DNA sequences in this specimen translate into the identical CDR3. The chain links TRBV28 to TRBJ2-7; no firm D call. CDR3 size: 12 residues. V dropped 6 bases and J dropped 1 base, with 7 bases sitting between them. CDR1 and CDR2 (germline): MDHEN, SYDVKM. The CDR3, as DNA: TGTGCCAGCAGCTCCTCTTCCTACGAGCAGTACTTC. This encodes CASSSSSYEQYF.

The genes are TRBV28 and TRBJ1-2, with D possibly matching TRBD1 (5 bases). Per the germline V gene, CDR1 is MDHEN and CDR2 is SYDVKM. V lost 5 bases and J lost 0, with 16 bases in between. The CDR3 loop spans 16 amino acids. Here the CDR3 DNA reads TGTGCCAGCAGTGCCACTCCAGCAGGGACTAACTATGGCTACACCTTC. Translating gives CASSATPAGTNYGYTF.

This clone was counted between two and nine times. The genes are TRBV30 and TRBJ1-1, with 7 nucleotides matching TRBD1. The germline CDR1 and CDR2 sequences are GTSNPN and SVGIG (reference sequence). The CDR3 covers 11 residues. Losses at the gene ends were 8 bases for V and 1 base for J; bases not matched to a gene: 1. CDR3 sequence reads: CATGENTEAFF. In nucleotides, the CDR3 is TGTGCCACAGGGGAGAACACTGAAGCTTTCTTT.

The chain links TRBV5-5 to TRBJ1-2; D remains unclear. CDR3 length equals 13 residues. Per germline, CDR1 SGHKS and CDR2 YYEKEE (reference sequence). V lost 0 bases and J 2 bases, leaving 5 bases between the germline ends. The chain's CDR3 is CASSLGENYGYTF. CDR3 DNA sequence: TGTGCCAGCAGCTTGGGGGAGAACTATGGCTACACCTTC.

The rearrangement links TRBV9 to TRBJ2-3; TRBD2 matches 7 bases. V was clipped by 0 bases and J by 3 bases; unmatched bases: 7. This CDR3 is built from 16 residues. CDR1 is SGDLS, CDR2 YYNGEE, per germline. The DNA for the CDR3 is TGTGCCAGCAGCGTAGACGGGAGGTTTCAGACAGATACGCAGTATTTT. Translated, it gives CASSVDGRFQTDTQYF.

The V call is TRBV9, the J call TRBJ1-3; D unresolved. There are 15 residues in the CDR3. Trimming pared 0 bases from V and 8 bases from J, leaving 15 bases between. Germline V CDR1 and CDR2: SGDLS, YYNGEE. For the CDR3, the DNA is TGTGCCAGCAGCGTAGGGTCAAACCGTAGAGACACCATATATTTT. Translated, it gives CASSVGSNRRDTIYF. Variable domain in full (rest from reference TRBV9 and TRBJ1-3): DSGVTQTPKHLITATGQRVTLRCSPRSGDLSVYWYQQSLDQGLQFLIQYYNGEERAKGNILERFSAQQFPDLHSELNLSSLELGDSALYFCASSVGSNRRDTIYFGEGSWLTVV.

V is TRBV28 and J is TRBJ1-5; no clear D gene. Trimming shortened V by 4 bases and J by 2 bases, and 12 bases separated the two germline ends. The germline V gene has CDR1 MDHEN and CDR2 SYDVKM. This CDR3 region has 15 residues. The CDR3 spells CASSSRYQGNQPQHF. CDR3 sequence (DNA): TGTGCCAGCAGTTCCCGATATCAGGGCAATCAGCCCCAGCATTTT.